This TCR beta chain was identified during a study of blood T cell repertoires in COVID-19. There are 14 residues in the CDR3. CDR1 and CDR2 (germline): LNHDA, SQIVND (reference sequence). Trimming took 3 bases from V and 4 from J; bases not matched to a gene: 5. Repertoires were generated with immunoSEQ multiplex PCR, while TCRdb's copy carries only in-frame clones and drops some. The sample shows hundreds of thousands of clones, 70% to 90% of them seen only once. Only one count was recorded for this clone. The rearrangement joins TRBV19 to TRBJ2-7, with TRBD2 matching 8 bases. Sequencing was performed on PBMCs or T cells enriched from blood (not recorded which). The clonotype originates from a man aged 25 to 40 with acute COVID-19. For the CDR3, the DNA is TGTGCCAGTAGTATTATTAGCGGGGAATACGAGCAGTACTTC. It is translated as CASSIISGEYEQYF.